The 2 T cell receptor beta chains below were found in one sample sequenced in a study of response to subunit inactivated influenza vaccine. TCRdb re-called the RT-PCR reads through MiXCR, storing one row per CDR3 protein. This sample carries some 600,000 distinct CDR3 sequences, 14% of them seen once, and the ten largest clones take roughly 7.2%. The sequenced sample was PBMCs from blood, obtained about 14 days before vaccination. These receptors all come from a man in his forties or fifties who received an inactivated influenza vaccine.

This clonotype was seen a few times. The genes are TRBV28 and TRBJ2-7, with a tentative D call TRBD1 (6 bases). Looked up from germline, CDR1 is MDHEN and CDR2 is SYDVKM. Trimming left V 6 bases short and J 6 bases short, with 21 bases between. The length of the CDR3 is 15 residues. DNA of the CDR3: TGTGCCAGCAGACCACAGGGTACGGGAATTCGCGAGCAGTACTTC. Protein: CASRPQGTGIREQYF.

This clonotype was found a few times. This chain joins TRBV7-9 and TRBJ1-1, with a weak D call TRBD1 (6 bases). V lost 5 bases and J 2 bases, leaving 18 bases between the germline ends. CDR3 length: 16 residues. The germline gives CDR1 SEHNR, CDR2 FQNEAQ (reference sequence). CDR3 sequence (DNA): TGTGCCAGCAGCATAAGGCCGGGGGGCGACAACACTGAAGCTTTCTTT. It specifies CASSIRPGGDNTEAFF. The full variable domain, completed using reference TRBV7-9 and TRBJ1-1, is DTGVSQNPRHKITKRGQNVTFRCDPISEHNRLYWYRQTLGQGPEFLTYFQNEAQLEKSRLLSDRFSAERPKGSFSTLEIQRTEQGDSAMYLCASSIRPGGDNTEAFFGQGTRLTVV.